Listed below are T cell receptor beta chains from one sample, sequenced in a study of OX40 agonist ivuxolimab in advanced cancers. The data were produced by immunoSEQ multiplex PCR, yet TCRdb's version contains in-frame clones alone and is incomplete. Among 80,000 to 100,000 clones listed, 75% to 90% were seen once. Source: CD4+ or CD8+ T cells sorted from blood, taken in a trial of the OX40 agonist ivuxolimab. The source is an adult with an advanced solid tumor such as melanoma, head and neck, liver or kidney cancer. CDR3s include the opening cysteine and the closing phenylalanine or tryptophan. The D gene is left open where the match is weak. Clone size, where shown, is once, few, many, or a class for clones that have expanded.

>TRBV4-2|-|TRBJ1-4|few
CASSRDTTNEKLFF
TGTGCCAGCAGCCGGGACACCACTAATGAAAAACTGTTTTTT
>TRBV27|-|TRBJ2-1|-
CASSFDSQVYNEQFF
TGTGCCAGCAGTTTTGACTCCCAAGTATACAATGAGCAGTTCTTC
>TRBV28|-|TRBJ2-7|-
CASSLWSGMHEQYF
TGTGCCAGCAGTTTATGGTCCGGTATGCACGAGCAGTACTTC
>TRBV4-3|TRBD2|TRBJ2-3|-
CASSQGAGVFYSTDTQYF
TGCGCCAGCAGCCAAGGGGCGGGGGTTTTTTATAGCACAGATACGCAGTATTTT
>TRBV7-9|-|TRBJ1-5|-
CASSFSTGTLPQHF
TGTGCCAGCAGCTTCAGTACAGGGACGTTGCCCCAGCATTTT
>TRBV5-4|-|TRBJ2-3|-
CASSSSVSGLTDTQYF
TGTGCCAGCAGCTCTAGCGTGAGCGGGCTCACAGATACGCAGTATTTT
>TRBV5-1|-|TRBJ1-5|-
CASAEGGSNQPQHF
TGCGCCAGTGCCGAAGGGGGTAGCAATCAGCCCCAGCATTTT
>TRBV2|TRBD1|TRBJ1-4|-
CASSVQGRLFF
TGTGCCAGCAGTGTACAGGGGCGGTTGTTTTTT
>TRBV28|-|TRBJ1-5|few
CASSFGGPVENQPQHF
TGTGCCAGCAGTTTCGGGGGACCGGTCGAAAATCAGCCCCAGCATTTT
>TRBV7-8|-|TRBJ2-4|-
CASSARGGGYQRDIQYF
TGTGCCAGCAGCGCGAGGGGGGGAGGGTATCAGAGGGACATTCAGTACTTC
>TRBV7-9|-|TRBJ2-5|-
CASSLATVEETQYF
TGTGCCAGCAGCTTAGCGACGGTGGAAGAGACCCAGTACTTC
>TRBV6-6|TRBD1|TRBJ2-2|-
CASSLGTGVNTGELFF
TGTGCCAGCAGCCTCGGGACAGGGGTCAACACCGGGGAGCTGTTTTTT
>TRBV18|-|TRBJ1-2|-
CASSQPPVETFGYTF
TGTGCCAGCTCACAGCCCCCCGTAGAGACTTTTGGCTACACCTTC
>TRBV7-2|-|TRBJ2-7|once
CASSPYVSYEQYF
TGTGCCAGCAGCCCTTACGTCTCCTACGAGCAGTACTTC
>TRBV5-1|TRBD1|TRBJ2-3|-
CASSLGQGDDTQYF
TGCGCCAGCAGCTTGGGACAGGGGGATGATACGCAGTATTTT
>TRBV5-1|TRBD2|TRBJ2-5|-
CASSANSGTYQETQYF
TGCGCCAGCAGCGCCAACAGCGGGACGTACCAAGAGACCCAGTACTTC
>TRBV5-4|-|TRBJ2-3|-
CASSPVGSRTDTQYF
TGTGCCAGCAGCCCCGTGGGGTCTAGGACAGATACGCAGTATTTT
>TRBV25-1|TRBD1|TRBJ1-1|-
CASSDTAGTGIRAFF
TGTGCCAGCAGTGACACCGCCGGGACAGGGATTCGAGCTTTCTTT
>TRBV13|-|TRBJ1-1|-
CASSFQGRLNTEAFF
TGTGCCAGCAGCTTCCAGGGCAGGTTGAACACTGAAGCTTTCTTT
>TRBV7-8|-|TRBJ2-2|-
CASSLAGVGTGELFF
TGTGCCAGCAGCTTAGCGGGAGTGGGTACCGGGGAGCTGTTTTTT
>TRBV28|-|TRBJ1-6|-
CASSPRFGSPLHF
TGTGCCAGCAGTCCACGTTTCGGTTCACCCCTCCACTTT
>TRBV7-9|-|TRBJ1-2|few
CASSLGTANYGYTF
TGTGCCAGCAGCCTCGGGACGGCAAACTATGGCTACACCTTC
>TRBV28|-|TRBJ2-7|-
CASNPASSYEQYF
TGTGCCAGCAATCCGGCTAGCTCCTACGAGCAGTACTTC
>TRBV6-6|TRBD1|TRBJ2-7|-
CASTLQGAPSEQYF
TGTGCCAGCACTCTACAGGGGGCCCCGAGCGAGCAGTACTTC
>TRBV4-2|TRBD2|TRBJ2-1|-
CASSHGTSGSIEQFF
TGTGCCAGCAGCCACGGGACTAGCGGGAGTATTGAGCAGTTCTTC
>TRBV30|-|TRBJ2-1|-
CAWRSSDLAEQFF
TGTGCCTGGAGGTCTAGCGACCTAGCGGAGCAGTTCTTC
>TRBV20-1|-|TRBJ1-2|-
CSAQGQEGYTF
TGCAGTGCCCAGGGACAAGAGGGCTACACCTTC